The 23 T cell receptor beta chains below come from one sample, sequenced in a study of immune evolution from preneoplasia to lung adenocarcinoma. Libraries were prepared by immunoSEQ multiplex PCR; TCRdb keeps only in-frame clonotypes and omits some of them. This sample has about 4,400 clones; roughly 90% occur once, and the top ten carry around 3.9%. Sequencing used FFPE minimally invasive lung adenocarcinoma tissue. These receptors came from an older donor with lung adenocarcinoma.

The chain carries TRBV6-4 and TRBJ2-2; D call uncertain. The CDR3 is 14 amino acids. CDR1 and CDR2 (germline): MRHNA, SNTAGT. Trimming took 3 bases from V and 0 from J, leaving 5 bases between them. CDR3 nucleotide sequence: TGTGCCAGCAGTGAGACAACGAACACCGGGGAGCTGTTTTTT. Translation gives CASSETTNTGELFF.

J is TRBJ2-2 and V is TRBV30, with 12 bases that match TRBD2. There are 15 residues in the CDR3. With 4 bases clipped from V and 4 bases from J, the junction kept 4 bases outside the gene matches. Germline CDR1 GTSNPN, CDR2 SVGIG (reference sequence). The CDR3 reads CAWNLAGGPTGELFF. The DNA for the CDR3 is TGTGCCTGGAATCTAGCGGGAGGGCCCACCGGGGAGCTGTTTTTT.

The V and J genes are TRBV7-9 and TRBJ2-1; D unresolved. Germline CDR1 SEHNR, CDR2 FQNEAQ (reference sequence). Trimming left V 0 bases short and J 9 bases short, with 6 bases between. This CDR3 is built from 12 residues. CDR3 amino acids: CASSLAMGEQFF. The CDR3 coding sequence is TGTGCCAGCAGCTTAGCGATGGGTGAGCAGTTCTTC.

This clone was found once. The chain links TRBV29-1 to TRBJ1-2; D uncertain. The CDR3 has 10 residues. Between the trimmed V and J ends, which lost 3 bases and 7 bases, there was a span of 6 bases. CDR1 SQVTM and CDR2 ANQGSEA come from the germline V gene. The CDR3 nucleotides read TGCAGCGTTGACTGGGGTGGCTACACCTTC. As protein: CSVDWGGYTF.

The chain joins TRBV11-3 to TRBJ1-1; TRBD1 might be the D (6 bases). Germline V gives CDR1 SGHNT, CDR2 YENEEA. Trimming stripped 6 bases from V and 9 bases from J, with 20 bases between. CDR3 length equals 14 residues. The CDR3 DNA follows: TGTGCCAGCAGACCGATGGGGGGCTCCTCAAAAGCTTTCTTT. Translation: CASRPMGGSSKAFF.

The V call is TRBV4-2, the J call TRBJ2-3; D unclear. The CDR3 covers 12 residues. Germline values: CDR1 LGHNA, CDR2 YNFKEQ. Trimming shortened V by 3 bases and J by 6 bases, and 7 bases separated the two germline ends. The CDR3 region is CASSQVGDTQYF. CDR3 nucleotide sequence: TGTGCCAGCAGCCAGGTGGGGGATACGCAGTATTTT.

This clone has a single count. The chain links TRBV19 to TRBJ1-5, with TRBD1 matching 7 bases. This CDR3 spans 15 amino acids. V lost 3 bases and J lost 7; bases outside the gene matches: 9. Looked up from germline, CDR1 is LNHDA and CDR2 is SQIVND (reference sequence). CDR3 DNA sequence: TGTGCCAGTAGTATGATGGCAGGGGGTATGCAGCCCCAGCATTTT. Encoded protein: CASSMMAGGMQPQHF. Filled out from reference TRBV19 and TRBJ1-5, the complete variable domain reads DGGITQSPKYLFRKEGQNVTLSCEQNLNHDAMYWYRQDPGQGLRLIYYSQIVNDFQKGDIAEGYSVSREKKESFPLTVTSAQKNPTAFYLCASSMMAGGMQPQHFGDGTRLSIL.

This rearrangement joins TRBV2 to TRBJ1-1; the D gene is possibly TRBD1 (6 bases). CDR1 SNHLY and CDR2 FYNNEI come from the germline V gene. CDR3 length: 12 amino acids. The germline V and J ends were trimmed by 7 bases and 5 bases, with 11 bases remaining between them. CDR3 region: CASTGEGTEAFF. In DNA form, the CDR3 reads TGTGCCAGCACAGGGGAGGGTACTGAAGCTTTCTTT.

This chain connects TRBV29-1 to TRBJ2-1; D not certain. CDR3 length: 11 amino acids. With 8 bases removed from V and 5 bases from J, the gap between germline ends came to 10 bases. Germline values: CDR1 SQVTM, CDR2 ANQGSEA. The CDR3 loop is CSSDTHNEQFF. CDR3 coding DNA: TGCAGCTCAGACACCCACAATGAGCAGTTCTTC.

This clone was recorded only once. V and J are TRBV7-2 and TRBJ2-3; the match to TRBD2 covers 10 bases. This CDR3 region has 16 residues. Germline trimming cut 2 bases from V and 6 bases from J; bases unmatched to any gene: 8. The germline gives CDR1 SGHTA, CDR2 FQGNSA. The CDR3 protein is CASSLTSQAGGDTQYF. CDR3 coding DNA: TGTGCCAGCAGCTTAACTTCACAAGCGGGAGGGGATACGCAGTATTTT.

The chain uses TRBV10-3 and TRBJ2-1; possible D gene TRBD1, 6 bases. V was shortened by 2 bases and J by 9 bases, with 17 bases between the two germline ends. Germline loops: CDR1 ENHRY, CDR2 SYGVKD. The CDR3 is made up of 15 amino acids. The CDR3 region is CAISEGDLRGGEQFF. CDR3 nucleotides: TGTGCCATCAGTGAGGGCGACCTAAGAGGGGGTGAGCAGTTCTTC.

For the CDR3, the DNA is TGTGCCATCAGTGCGGGGTTAAGTAGCGGGAGCGAGCAGTACTTC. Translated: CAISAGLSSGSEQYF. The chain links TRBV10-3 to TRBJ2-7; 9 bases align to TRBD2. CDR3 size: 15 residues. Germline CDR1 reads ENHRY; CDR2 reads SYGVKD. J lost 6 bases, V lost 4 bases, and 10 bases had no gene match.

The genes are TRBV19 and TRBJ1-2, with D possibly TRBD1 on 5 matching bases. The CDR3 has 18 residues. Germline CDR1 and CDR2: LNHDA and SQIVND (reference sequence). Trimming shortened V by 4 bases and J by 1 base, and 22 bases separated the two germline ends. The CDR3 sequence is CASSTLPFSTEYNYGYTF. In DNA form, the CDR3 reads TGTGCCAGTAGTACTCTACCATTTTCGACAGAATATAACTATGGCTACACCTTC.

The chain uses TRBV10-3 and TRBJ1-3; D gene ambiguous. Germline V lookup: CDR1 ENHRY, CDR2 SYGVKD. This CDR3 has 17 amino acids. Trimming pared 6 bases from V and 0 bases from J, leaving 18 bases between. DNA of the CDR3: TGTGCCATCAGCGAGAGGAAAAAACGACTCTCTGGAAACACCATATATTTT. Amino acid sequence: CAISERKKRLSGNTIYF.

This clone has just one count. The chain recombines TRBV7-8 with TRBJ2-3; tentatively, D is TRBD2 (5 bases). This CDR3 contains 19 residues. Germline V gene lookup returns CDR1 SGHVS and CDR2 FQNEAQ. V shed 1 base and J shed 0 bases, with 20 bases lying between them. The CDR3 nucleotides read TGTGCCAGCAGCTTAGTACCCAGAGGGAGTGCCACAAGCACAGATACGCAGTATTTT. As protein: CASSLVPRGSATSTDTQYF. The full variable domain, in which reference TRBV7-8 and TRBJ2-3 provide the parts outside the CDR3, is GAGVSQSPRYKVAKRGQDVALRCDPISGHVSLFWYQQALGQGPEFLTYFQNEAQLDKSGLPSDRFFAERPEGSVSTLKIQRTQQEDSAVYLCASSLVPRGSATSTDTQYFGPGTRLTVL.

V usage is TRBV30 and J usage is TRBJ2-7; D is undetermined. V lost 3 bases to trimming and J lost 1 base, with 13 bases between them. The germline CDR1 and CDR2 sequences are GTSNPN and SVGIG (reference sequence). This CDR3 region has 14 residues. CDR3 sequence: CAWSPSSLSYEQYF. The CDR3 region has the DNA TGTGCCTGGAGCCCATCCTCTCTTTCCTACGAGCAGTACTTC.

V gene TRBV10-3 combines with J gene TRBJ2-7, with TRBD2 matching 8 bases. The germline V gene has CDR1 ENHRY and CDR2 SYGVKD. The trim removed 0 bases at V and 6 bases at J, leaving 4 bases unmatched. This CDR3 region has 14 residues. CDR3 nucleotides: TGTGCCATCAGTGAGTCAAGGACTAGCTTCGAGCAGTACTTC. Its translation is CAISESRTSFEQYF.

The rearrangement joins TRBV11-2 to TRBJ2-1, with 9 nucleotides matching TRBD2. J gave up 5 bases and V 1 base, and 12 bases lay outside the gene matches. The CDR3 consists of 18 residues. Looked up from germline, CDR1 is SGHAT and CDR2 is FQNNGV. As DNA, the CDR3 is TGTGCCAGCAGCTTAGGTTTTAGCGGGAGAGACCCCAACAATGAGCAGTTCTTC. It specifies CASSLGFSGRDPNNEQFF.

The genes are TRBV7-2 and TRBJ1-5; no reliable D call. The CDR3 consists of 13 residues. Germline V lookup: CDR1 SGHTA, CDR2 FQGNSA. V was clipped by 2 bases and J by 9 bases, with 11 bases between them. This CDR3 reads CASSLRPDWPQHF. The CDR3, as DNA: TGTGCCAGCAGCTTAAGACCGGACTGGCCCCAGCATTTT.

The chain recombines TRBV14 with TRBJ2-7, with a tentative D call TRBD2 (6 bases). Per germline, CDR1 SGHDN and CDR2 FVKESK. Between the trimmed V and J ends, which lost 7 bases and 5 bases, there was a span of 21 bases. This CDR3 spans 15 amino acids. The CDR3 bases are TGTGCCAGCAATCACGGGCTAGCGTTCGGGCACGAGCAGTACTTC. It codes for CASNHGLAFGHEQYF.

The gene calls are TRBV2 and TRBJ2-5; 9 nucleotides align to TRBD1. CDR1 SNHLY and CDR2 FYNNEI come from the germline V gene. There are 15 residues in the CDR3. Germline trimming cut 4 bases from V and 4 bases from J; bases unmatched to any gene: 7. CDR3 loop: CASSGQGQGIETQYF. The CDR3 DNA reads TGTGCCAGCAGTGGTCAGGGACAGGGCATAGAGACCCAGTACTTC.

V usage is TRBV11-3 and J usage is TRBJ2-7, with D tentatively TRBD1 (5 bases). This CDR3 spans 14 amino acids. Deletions cut 0 bases from V and 0 bases from J, with 6 bases between. Germline V gives CDR1 SGHNT, CDR2 YENEEA. CDR3 sequence: CASSLEDTSYEQYF. CDR3 nucleotide sequence: TGTGCCAGCAGCTTAGAGGACACCTCCTACGAGCAGTACTTC.

The chain has TRBV4-2 and TRBJ2-3; tentative D call: TRBD2 (6 bases). V lost 0 bases and J 8 bases, leaving 9 bases between the germline ends. Germline CDR1 reads LGHNA; CDR2 reads YNFKEQ. The CDR3 runs to 13 residues. The CDR3 region is CASSQDQGGTQYF. The CDR3 nucleotides are TGTGCCAGCAGCCAAGATCAGGGAGGTACGCAGTATTTT.